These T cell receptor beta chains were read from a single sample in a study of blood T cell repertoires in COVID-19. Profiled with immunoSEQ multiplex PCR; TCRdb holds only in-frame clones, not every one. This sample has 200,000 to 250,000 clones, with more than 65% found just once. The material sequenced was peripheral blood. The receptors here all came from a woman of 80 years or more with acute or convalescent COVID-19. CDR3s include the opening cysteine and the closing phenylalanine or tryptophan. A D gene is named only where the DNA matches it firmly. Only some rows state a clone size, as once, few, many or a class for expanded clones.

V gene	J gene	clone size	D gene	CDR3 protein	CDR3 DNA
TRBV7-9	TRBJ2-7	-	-	CASSAGGPYEQYF	TGTGCCAGCAGCGCCGGGGGGCCCTACGAGCAGTACTTC
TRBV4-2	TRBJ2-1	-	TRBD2	CASSQDLTAGGPGEQFF	TGTGCCAGCAGCCAAGATTTGACAGCGGGGGGGCCTGGTGAGCAGTTCTTC
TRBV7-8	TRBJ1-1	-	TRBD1	CASSLVGTGNTEAFF	TGTGCCAGCAGCTTAGTTGGGACAGGGAACACTGAAGCTTTCTTT
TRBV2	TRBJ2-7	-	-	CASSASRGLYEQYF	TGTGCCAGCAGTGCAAGCAGGGGCCTCTACGAGCAGTACTTC
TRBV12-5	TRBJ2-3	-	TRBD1	CASGLDQGASDTQYF	TGTGCTAGTGGTTTGGATCAGGGGGCTTCGGATACGCAGTATTTT
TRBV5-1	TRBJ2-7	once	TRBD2	CASSLAGAGAYEQYF	TGCGCCAGCAGCTTGGCCGGAGCGGGGGCCTACGAGCAGTACTTC
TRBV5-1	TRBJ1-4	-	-	CASSFSSLNEKLFF	TGCGCCAGCAGCTTCTCCAGTCTTAATGAAAAACTGTTTTTT
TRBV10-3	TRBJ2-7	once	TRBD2	CAISPSGTSGGTLREQYF	TGTGCCATCAGTCCCTCCGGGACTAGCGGGGGCACCTTGAGAGAGCAGTACTTC
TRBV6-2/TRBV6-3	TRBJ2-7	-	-	CASSYSRYEQYF	TGTGCCAGCAGTTACTCCCGCTACGAGCAGTACTTC
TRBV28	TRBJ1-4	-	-	CASSRPSGAEKLFF	TGTGCCAGCAGTCGGCCCTCAGGTGCTGAAAAACTGTTTTTT
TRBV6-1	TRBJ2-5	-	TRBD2	CASSALLAGANQETQYF	TGTGCCAGCAGTGCCCTACTAGCGGGGGCAAATCAAGAGACCCAGTACTTC
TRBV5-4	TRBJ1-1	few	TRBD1	CASSLGDRGRVNTEAFF	TGTGCCAGCAGCTTGGGAGACAGGGGGCGGGTGAACACTGAAGCTTTCTTT
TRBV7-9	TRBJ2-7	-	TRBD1	CASSSDRTGQGPYEQYF	TGTGCCAGCAGCTCTGATCGGACGGGACAGGGGCCATACGAGCAGTACTTC
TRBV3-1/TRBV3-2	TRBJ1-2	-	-	CASSQDTLSYGYTF	TGTGCCAGCAGCCAAGATACCCTCAGCTATGGCTACACCTTC
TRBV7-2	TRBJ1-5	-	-	CASSQVGFQPQHF	TGTGCCAGCAGCCAGGTTGGGTTTCAGCCCCAGCATTTT
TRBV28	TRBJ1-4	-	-	CASSSGGMATNEKLFF	TGTGCCAGCAGTTCCGGGGGGATGGCAACTAATGAAAAACTGTTTTTT
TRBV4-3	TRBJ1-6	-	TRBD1	CASSQYTAGTGTSYNSPLHF	TGCGCCAGCAGCCAGTACACCGCCGGGACAGGGACATCCTATAATTCACCCCTCCACTTT
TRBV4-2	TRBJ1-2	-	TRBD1	CASSHTPGTESIYGYTF	TGTGCCAGCAGCCACACACCCGGGACAGAGAGTATCTATGGCTACACCTTC
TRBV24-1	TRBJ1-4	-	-	CATSDPANEKLFF	TGTGCCACCAGTGACCCAGCTAATGAAAAACTGTTTTTT
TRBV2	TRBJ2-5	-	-	CASSTRWQETQYF	TGTGCCAGCAGTACTAGGTGGCAAGAGACCCAGTACTTC
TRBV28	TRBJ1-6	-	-	CASSPGGSSYNSPLHF	TGTGCCAGCAGTCCTGGGGGGAGCTCCTATAATTCACCCCTCCACTTT
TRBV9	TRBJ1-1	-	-	CASSVRSELNTEAFF	TGTGCCAGCAGCGTGAGGAGCGAATTGAACACTGAAGCTTTCTTT
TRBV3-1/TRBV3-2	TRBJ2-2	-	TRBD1	CASSFRTGIGTGELFF	TGTGCCAGCAGCTTCAGGACAGGGATAGGGACCGGGGAGCTGTTTTTT
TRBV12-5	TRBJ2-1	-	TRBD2	CASGFAFAGGDYGNEQFF	TGTGCTAGTGGTTTCGCCTTCGCGGGGGGGGACTATGGCAATGAGCAGTTCTTC
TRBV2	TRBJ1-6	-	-	CASTRDSQTEPLHF	TGTGCCAGCACGCGGGACTCTCAAACCGAACCCCTCCACTTT
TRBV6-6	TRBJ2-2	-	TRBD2	CASSPPGLAGGTGELFF	TGTGCCAGCAGTCCACCGGGACTAGCGGGGGGGACCGGGGAGCTGTTTTTT
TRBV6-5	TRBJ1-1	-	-	CASTQGRGTEAFF	TGTGCCAGCACGCAGGGCCGCGGCACTGAAGCTTTCTTT
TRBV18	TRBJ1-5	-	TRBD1	CASSPGQGSGNQPQHF	TGTGCCAGCTCACCGGGACAGGGGTCGGGCAATCAGCCCCAGCATTTT
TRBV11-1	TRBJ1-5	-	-	CASSLVASQPQHF	TGTGCCAGCAGCTTAGTGGCATCTCAGCCCCAGCATTTT
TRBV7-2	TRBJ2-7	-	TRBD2	CASSLVALAGGSSYEQYF	TGTGCCAGCAGCTTAGTCGCATTAGCGGGGGGGTCCTCCTACGAGCAGTACTTC
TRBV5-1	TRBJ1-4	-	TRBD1	CASSLGDRSEKLFF	TGCGCCAGCAGCTTGGGGGACAGGAGTGAAAAACTGTTTTTT
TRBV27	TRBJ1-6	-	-	CASSFPSAGGRYNSPLHF	TGTGCCAGCAGTTTTCCCTCGGCGGGAGGAAGATATAATTCACCCCTCCACTTT
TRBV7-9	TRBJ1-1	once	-	CASSSTDNTEAFF	TGTGCCAGCAGCTCGACAGATAACACTGAAGCTTTCTTT
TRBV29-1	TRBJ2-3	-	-	CSVAKDSTDTQYF	TGCAGCGTGGCAAAAGACAGTACAGATACGCAGTATTTT
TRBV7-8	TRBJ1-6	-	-	CASSFGTANSFSYNSPLHF	TGTGCCAGCAGCTTTGGAACAGCTAACTCTTTCTCCTATAATTCACCCCTCCACTTT
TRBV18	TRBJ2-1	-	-	CASSLARGALNEQFF	TGTGCCAGCTCACTTGCCAGGGGGGCCCTCAATGAGCAGTTCTTC
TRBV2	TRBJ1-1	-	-	CASSGQEGGRAFF	TGTGCCAGCAGTGGCCAGGAGGGGGGGAGAGCTTTCTTT
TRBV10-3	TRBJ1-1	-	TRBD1	CAISEQGQHTEAFF	TGTGCCATCAGTGAGCAGGGACAGCACACTGAAGCTTTCTTT
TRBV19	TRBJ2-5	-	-	CASSIRRGSQETQYF	TGTGCCAGTAGTATACGGCGGGGATCCCAAGAGACCCAGTACTTC
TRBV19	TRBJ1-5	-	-	CASSIITGGDSNQPQHF	TGTGCCAGTAGTATTATTACGGGGGGGGATAGCAATCAGCCCCAGCATTTT
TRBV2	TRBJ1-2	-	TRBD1	CASSRETGTRAGYGYTF	TGTGCCAGCAGTCGTGAGACAGGGACCAGAGCCGGCTATGGCTACACCTTC